These 3 T cell receptor beta chains came from one sample sequenced in a study of cytotoxic CD8 clonotypes in ibrutinib-treated CLL. Here immunoSEQ multiplex PCR was the method, and the copy in TCRdb shows in-frame clones only, minus some. The sample yields roughly 58,000 clones, 50% to 60% seen once. The source was PBMCs, collected at disease progression, from a patient treated with ibrutinib. The receptors stem from a human donor with chronic lymphocytic leukemia.

This clone occurred a few times. The chain is built from TRBV5-5 and TRBJ2-1; no definite D call. The V end lost 7 bases, the J end lost 8 bases, and 16 bases lay between the germline ends. The CDR3 spans 13 residues. Germline V gene sequence: CDR1 SGHKS, CDR2 YYEKEE (reference sequence). For the CDR3, the DNA is TGTGCCAGCGGGCCTTGGTCGTCGGATGAGCAGTTCTTC. It specifies CASGPWSSDEQFF.

In this sample, this clone turned up a few times. The genes are TRBV30 and TRBJ2-7; no clear D. CDR3 length: 16 amino acids. Trimming cost V 1 base and J 3 bases, with 19 bases left between them. Germline V gives CDR1 GTSNPN, CDR2 SVGIG (reference sequence). As DNA, the CDR3 is TGTGCCTGGAGTGGTTTGGGCCCCAGTTCTAGCTACGAGCAGTACTTC. Encoded protein: CAWSGLGPSSSYEQYF.

This clone appeared once. This chain connects TRBV15 to TRBJ1-1, with a tentative D call TRBD1 (6 bases). The CDR3 contains 13 residues. The V end was cut by 0 bases, the J end by 5 bases, with 7 bases between. Germline assignment: CDR1 LNHNV and CDR2 YYDKDF (reference sequence). CDR3 coding DNA: TGTGCCACCAGCAGAGACGACAGGACTGAAGCTTTCTTT. It encodes CATSRDDRTEAFF.